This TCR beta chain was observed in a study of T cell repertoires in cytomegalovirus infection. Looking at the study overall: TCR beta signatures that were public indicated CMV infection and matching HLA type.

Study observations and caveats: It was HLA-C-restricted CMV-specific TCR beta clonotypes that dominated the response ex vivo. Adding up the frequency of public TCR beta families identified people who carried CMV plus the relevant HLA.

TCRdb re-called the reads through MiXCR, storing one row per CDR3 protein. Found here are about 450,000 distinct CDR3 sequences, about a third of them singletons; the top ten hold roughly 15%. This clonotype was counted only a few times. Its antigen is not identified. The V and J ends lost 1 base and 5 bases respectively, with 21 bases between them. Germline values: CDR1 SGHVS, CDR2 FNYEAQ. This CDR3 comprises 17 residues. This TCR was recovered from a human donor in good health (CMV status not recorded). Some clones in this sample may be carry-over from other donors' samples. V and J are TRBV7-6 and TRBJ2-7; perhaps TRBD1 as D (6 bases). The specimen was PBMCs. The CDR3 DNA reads TGTGCCAGCAGCTTAGAGGTTGTATGGGACAAGCCTCACGAGCAGTACTTC. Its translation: CASSLEVVWDKPHEQYF.